The 21 T cell receptor beta chains reported below all come from one sample, sequenced in a study of T-cell reconstitution after alpha-beta-depleted transplantation in children. Researchers prepared the TCRbeta library using unique molecular identifiers, the study reports. TCRdb re-called the PCR reads with MiXCR, one entry per CDR3 protein. This sample yields 450,000 to 600,000 distinct CDR3 sequences, of which around 16% are seen a single time; 2.5% to 3.5% belongs to the top ten. The source was PBMCs from the stem cell graft donor, collected from the stem cell graft. The receptors shown here come from a human donor who donated a stem cell graft to a child with acute lymphoblastic leukemia.

V is TRBV4-1 and J is TRBJ2-1, with D perhaps TRBD2 (5 bases). Trimming shortened V by 1 base and J by 10 bases, and 8 bases separated the two germline ends. The CDR3 has 12 amino acids. The germline gives CDR1 MGHRA, CDR2 YSYEKL. CDR3 residues: CASSQGEREQFF. The CDR3 DNA sequence: TGCGCCAGCAGCCAAGGGGAGCGGGAGCAGTTCTTC.

This clonotype was seen a handful of times. The V and J genes are TRBV15 and TRBJ1-2, with D uncertain. V was trimmed by 5 bases and J by 5 bases, leaving 12 bases between them. This CDR3 spans 13 amino acids. Germline CDR1 is LNHNV and CDR2 is YYDKDF (reference sequence). The CDR3 region has the DNA TGTGCCACCAGCCCTTTCGCAGAGTATGGCTACACCTTC. This gives the protein CATSPFAEYGYTF.

This clonotype has a handful of counts. The rearrangement links TRBV19 to TRBJ2-2, with 8 bases identical to TRBD1. With V trimmed by 6 bases and J by 5 bases, 8 bases remained unmatched. CDR1 LNHDA and CDR2 SQIVND come from the germline V gene (reference sequence). The CDR3 consists of 15 residues. The CDR3 here is CASRGQGIGTGELFF. In DNA, the CDR3 is TGTGCCAGTAGAGGACAGGGTATCGGGACCGGGGAGCTGTTTTTT.

This clonotype was counted a few times. This rearrangement joins TRBV20-1 to TRBJ1-2; no clear D gene. The germline gives CDR1 DFQATT, CDR2 SNEGSKA (reference sequence). V shed 0 bases and J shed 5 bases, with 7 bases lying between them. The CDR3 covers 12 residues. DNA of the CDR3: TGCAGTGCTAGAGAAGACTTTTATGGCTACACCTTC. The encoded protein is CSAREDFYGYTF.

This clonotype came up a few times. The rearrangement uses TRBV7-9 and TRBJ2-7; 8 bases match TRBD1. V gave up 5 bases and J gave up 3 bases; unmatched junction bases: 12. CDR1 and CDR2 (germline): SEHNR, FQNEAQ (reference sequence). CDR3 length: 16 residues. CDR3 sequence reads: CASSPRTSDRGYEQYF. CDR3 coding DNA: TGTGCCAGCAGCCCCCGGACTTCCGACAGGGGCTACGAGCAGTACTTC.

The table lists this clonotype with many counts. The chain is built from TRBV7-2 and TRBJ2-1; D unresolved. CDR3 size: 11 residues. The germline V gene encodes CDR1 SGHTA and CDR2 FQGNSA. The germline V and J ends were trimmed by 6 bases and 5 bases, with 5 bases remaining between them. This chain's CDR3 is CASSYHNEQFF. The CDR3 bases are TGTGCCAGCAGTTACCACAATGAGCAGTTCTTC.

This clonotype occurred a few times. V usage is TRBV9 and J usage is TRBJ2-3; D gene unclear. From germline, CDR1 is SGDLS and CDR2 YYNGEE. V was clipped by 0 bases and J by 5 bases, with 10 bases between them. This CDR3 is built from 14 residues. DNA for the CDR3: TGTGCCAGCAGCGTAGAGGGTGCGCGAGATACGCAGTATTTT. Protein: CASSVEGARDTQYF.

A few counts support this clonotype. This chain joins TRBV7-9 and TRBJ2-7; a weak D match, TRBD1 (6 bases). The CDR3 is 11 residues long. Trimming removed 8 bases at V and 6 bases at J, with 11 bases between. Looked up from germline, CDR1 is SEHNR and CDR2 is FQNEAQ (reference sequence). CDR3 residues: CASQGQGEQYF. The CDR3, as DNA: TGTGCCAGCCAGGGACAAGGCGAGCAGTACTTC. Filled out from reference TRBV7-9 and TRBJ2-7, the complete variable domain reads DTGVSQNPRHKITKRGQNVTFRCDPISEHNRLYWYRQTLGQGPEFLTYFQNEAQLEKSRLLSDRFSAERPKGSFSTLEIQRTEQGDSAMYLCASQGQGEQYFGPGTRLTVT.

This chain joins TRBV6-5 and TRBJ1-1, with D possibly TRBD1 on 5 matching bases. Germline V gene data show CDR1 as MNHEY and CDR2 as SVGAGI. The CDR3 spans 14 residues. The V gene lost 5 bases and the J gene lost 3 bases, with 13 bases spanning the gap. In nucleotides, the CDR3 is TGTGCCAGCAGTACTGCGGACACCTACACTGAAGCTTTCTTT. Translated, it gives CASSTADTYTEAFF.

There are a few counts of this clonotype. This sequence joins TRBV7-3 and TRBJ2-1; 8 bases match TRBD1. Trimming cost V 2 bases and J 0 bases; bases outside gene matches: 12. This CDR3 has 19 amino acids. Per germline, CDR1 SGHTA and CDR2 FQGTGA. The CDR3 bases are TGTGCCAGCAGCTTATTTCCCGGACAGGGCGATAGCTCCTACAATGAGCAGTTCTTC. Translated, it gives CASSLFPGQGDSSYNEQFF.

The chain uses TRBV20-1 and TRBJ2-7; D gene ambiguous. The CDR3 contains 10 residues. The germline CDR1 and CDR2 sequences are DFQATT and SNEGSKA (reference sequence). Trimming pared 4 bases from V and 3 bases from J, leaving 4 bases between. The CDR3 here is CSAKYYEQYF. The CDR3 DNA reads as TGCAGTGCTAAATACTACGAGCAGTACTTC.

This clonotype showed up just a few times. The V gene is TRBV5-1, the J gene TRBJ2-2; perhaps TRBD2 as D (7 bases). The V gene lost 4 bases and the J gene lost 2 bases, with 18 bases spanning the gap. The CDR3 totals 17 residues. The germline V gene has CDR1 SGHRS and CDR2 YFSETQ. Here the CDR3 DNA reads TGCGCCAGCAGCCGCCGCGGGGGCACCACAAACACCGGGGAGCTGTTTTTT. The encoded protein is CASSRRGGTTNTGELFF.

The CDR3 spells CASSPSFKNNEQFF. The CDR3 region has the DNA TGTGCCAGCTCACCATCTTTCAAGAACAATGAGCAGTTCTTC. The chain has TRBV18 and TRBJ2-1; D gene uncertain. V was cut by 2 bases and J by 5 bases, with 10 bases left in between. The CDR3 is 14 residues long. Germline loops: CDR1 KGHSH, CDR2 LQKENI.

This clonotype was seen a handful of times. The rearrangement joins TRBV7-9 to TRBJ2-7; D is undetermined. Germline V lookup: CDR1 SEHNR, CDR2 FQNEAQ (reference sequence). CDR3 length: 12 amino acids. Deletions cut 1 base from V and 5 bases from J, with 6 bases between. DNA for the CDR3: TGTGCCAGCAGCTTAGTTCCGAACGAGCAGTACTTC. Translating it yields CASSLVPNEQYF.

The gene calls are TRBV4-1 and TRBJ2-7, with a weak D call TRBD2 (5 bases). The V end lost 2 bases, the J end lost 3 bases, and 14 bases lay between the germline ends. This CDR3 has 15 residues. Germline V lookup: CDR1 MGHRA, CDR2 YSYEKL. This CDR3 reads CASSQPLLGDYEQYF. CDR3 bases: TGCGCCAGCAGCCAACCCCTCCTCGGGGACTACGAGCAGTACTTC.

This clonotype showed up just a few times. J is TRBJ2-1 and V is TRBV9; TRBD2 agrees at 7 bases. CDR3 length equals 15 residues. V lost 6 bases and J lost 0; bases outside the gene matches: 6. The V gene's germline CDR1 is SGDLS and CDR2 YYNGEE. The CDR3 is CASTQSGNSYNEQFF. CDR3 DNA sequence: TGTGCCAGCACCCAAAGCGGGAACTCCTACAATGAGCAGTTCTTC. The full variable domain, completed using reference TRBV9 and TRBJ2-1, is DSGVTQTPKHLITATGQRVTLRCSPRSGDLSVYWYQQSLDQGLQFLIQYYNGEERAKGNILERFSAQQFPDLHSELNLSSLELGDSALYFCASTQSGNSYNEQFFGPGTRLTVL.

The chain uses TRBV7-9 and TRBJ2-7; 9 bases map to TRBD1. Germline V CDR1 and CDR2: SEHNR, FQNEAQ (reference sequence). This CDR3 comprises 15 residues. J was trimmed by 3 bases and V by 4 bases; bases with no gene match: 7. CDR3 loop: CASSWTDRGGYEQYF. DNA of the CDR3: TGTGCCAGCAGCTGGACGGACAGGGGAGGCTACGAGCAGTACTTC.

The CDR3 DNA reads TGTGCCACCAGCAGAGAAACCCGATGGGGCGGGGAGCTGTTTTTT. Protein product: CATSRETRWGGELFF. The chain couples TRBV15 to TRBJ2-2; no firm D call. This CDR3 is 15 amino acids long. CDR1 and CDR2 from the germline V gene are LNHNV and YYDKDF (reference sequence). The V end was cut by 0 bases, the J end by 7 bases, with 12 bases between. Variable domain in full (rest from reference TRBV15 and TRBJ2-2): DAMVIQNPRYQVTQFGKPVTLSCSQTLNHNVMYWYQQKSSQAPKLLFHYYDKDFNNEADTPDNFQSRRPNTSFCFLDIRSPGLGDTAMYLCATSRETRWGGELFFGEGSRLTVL.

This clonotype was counted only a few times. The J gene is TRBJ2-1, the V gene TRBV7-7, with a possible D match to TRBD2 (5 bases). This CDR3 spans 18 amino acids. The V and J ends lost 2 bases and 0 bases respectively, with 17 bases between them. From germline, CDR1 is SSHAT and CDR2 FNYEAQ (reference sequence). CDR3 protein: CASSLTPGLGSSYNEQFF. The CDR3 DNA reads TGTGCCAGCAGCTTAACCCCTGGTTTGGGGAGCTCCTACAATGAGCAGTTCTTC.

On this clonotype itself: One end of the junction varies from germline; a read error may be responsible. The chain carries TRBV27 and TRBJ2-2; tentatively, D is TRBD2 (6 bases). The germline V gene has CDR1 MNHEY and CDR2 SMNVEV (reference sequence). CDR3 size: 17 residues. Here the CDR3 DNA reads TGTGCCAGCAGTTTGTTGGCGGGGACGGGGAACACCGGGGACCTGTTTTTT. Translated: CASSLLAGTGNTGDLFF.

The sample holds many counts of this clonotype. The chain uses TRBV7-6 and TRBJ2-1, with D unclear. Germline values: CDR1 SGHVS, CDR2 FNYEAQ. Between the trimmed V and J ends, which lost 1 base and 6 bases, there was a span of 4 bases. The CDR3 loop spans 12 amino acids. The CDR3, as DNA: TGTGCCAGCAGCTTAGTCAGCAATGAGCAGTTCTTC. As protein: CASSLVSNEQFF. The full variable domain, rest sourced from reference TRBV7-6 and TRBJ2-1, is GAGVSQSPRYKVTKRGQDVALRCDPISGHVSLYWYRQALGQGPEFLTYFNYEAQQDKSGLPNDRFSAERPEGSISTLTIQRTEQRDSAMYRCASSLVSNEQFFGPGTRLTVL.